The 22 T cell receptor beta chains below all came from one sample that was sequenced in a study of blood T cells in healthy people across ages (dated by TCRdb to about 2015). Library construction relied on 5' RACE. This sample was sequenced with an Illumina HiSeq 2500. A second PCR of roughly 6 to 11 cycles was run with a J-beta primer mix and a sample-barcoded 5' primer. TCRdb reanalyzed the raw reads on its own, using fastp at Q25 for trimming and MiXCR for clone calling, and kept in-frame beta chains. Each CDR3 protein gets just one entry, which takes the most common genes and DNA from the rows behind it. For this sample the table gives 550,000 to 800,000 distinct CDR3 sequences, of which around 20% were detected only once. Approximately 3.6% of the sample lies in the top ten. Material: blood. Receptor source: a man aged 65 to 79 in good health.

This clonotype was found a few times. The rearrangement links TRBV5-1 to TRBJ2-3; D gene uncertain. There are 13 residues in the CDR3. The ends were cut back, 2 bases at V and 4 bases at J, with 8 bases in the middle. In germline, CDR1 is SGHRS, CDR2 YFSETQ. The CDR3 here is CASSFELADTQYF. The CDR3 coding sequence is TGCGCCAGCAGCTTTGAGCTAGCAGATACGCAGTATTTT. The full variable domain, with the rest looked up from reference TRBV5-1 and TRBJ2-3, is KAGVTQTPRYLIKTRGQQVTLSCSPISGHRSVSWYQQTPGQGLQFLFEYFSETQRNKGNFPGRFSGRQFSNSRSEMNVSTLELGDSALYLCASSFELADTQYFGPGTRLTVL.

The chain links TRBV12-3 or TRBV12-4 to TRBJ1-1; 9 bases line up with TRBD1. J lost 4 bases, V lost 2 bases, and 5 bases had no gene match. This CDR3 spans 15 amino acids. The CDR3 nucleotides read TGTGCCAGCAGTTTAAGTCAACAGGGGGCCACTGAAGCTTTCTTT. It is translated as CASSLSQQGATEAFF.

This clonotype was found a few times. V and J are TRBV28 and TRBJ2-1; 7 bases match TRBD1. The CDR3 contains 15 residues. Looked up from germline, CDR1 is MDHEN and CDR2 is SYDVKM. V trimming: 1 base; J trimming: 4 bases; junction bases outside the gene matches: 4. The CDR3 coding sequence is TGTGCCAGCAGTTTATTGAGACAGGGATACAATGAGCAGTTCTTC. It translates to CASSLLRQGYNEQFF.

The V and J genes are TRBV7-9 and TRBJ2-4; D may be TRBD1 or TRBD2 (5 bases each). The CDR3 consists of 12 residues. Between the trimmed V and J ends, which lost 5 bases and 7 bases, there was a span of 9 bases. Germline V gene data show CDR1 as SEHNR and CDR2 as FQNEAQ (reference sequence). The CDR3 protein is CASSGGSNIQYF. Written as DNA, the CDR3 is TGTGCCAGCAGCGGGGGAAGTAACATTCAGTACTTC.

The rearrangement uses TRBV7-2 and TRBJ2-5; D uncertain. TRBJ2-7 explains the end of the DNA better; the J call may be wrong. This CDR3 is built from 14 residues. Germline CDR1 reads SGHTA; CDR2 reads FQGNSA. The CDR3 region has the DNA TGTGCCAGCAGCTTAGCTGGGATCTCGGACGAGCAGTACTTC. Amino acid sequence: CASSLAGISDEQYF.

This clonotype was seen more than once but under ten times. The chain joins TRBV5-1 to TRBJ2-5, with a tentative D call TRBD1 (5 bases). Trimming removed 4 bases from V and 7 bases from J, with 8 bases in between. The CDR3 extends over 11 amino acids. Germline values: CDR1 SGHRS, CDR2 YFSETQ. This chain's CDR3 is CASSPQGTQYF. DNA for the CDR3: TGCGCCAGCAGCCCTCAGGGGACCCAGTACTTC.

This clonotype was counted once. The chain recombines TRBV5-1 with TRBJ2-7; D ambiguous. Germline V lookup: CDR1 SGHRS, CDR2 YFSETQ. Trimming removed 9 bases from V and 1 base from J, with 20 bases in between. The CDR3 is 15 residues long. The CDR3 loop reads CAIGCLAPLSYEQYV. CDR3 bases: TGCGCCATAGGCTGCTTGGCCCCACTTTCCTACGAGCAGTACGTC.

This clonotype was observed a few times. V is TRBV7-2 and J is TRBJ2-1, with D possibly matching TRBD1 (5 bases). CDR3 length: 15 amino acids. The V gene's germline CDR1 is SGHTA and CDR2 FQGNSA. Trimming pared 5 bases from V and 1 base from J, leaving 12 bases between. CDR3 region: CASSPGAPSYNEQFF. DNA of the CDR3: TGTGCCAGCAGCCCTGGGGCACCTTCCTACAATGAGCAGTTCTTC.

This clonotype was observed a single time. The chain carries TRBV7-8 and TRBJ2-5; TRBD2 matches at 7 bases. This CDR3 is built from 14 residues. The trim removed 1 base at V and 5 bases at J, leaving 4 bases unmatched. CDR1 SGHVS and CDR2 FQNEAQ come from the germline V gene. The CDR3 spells CASSLGFSGETQYF. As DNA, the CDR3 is TGTGCCAGCAGCTTAGGTTTTAGCGGGGAGACCCAGTACTTC.

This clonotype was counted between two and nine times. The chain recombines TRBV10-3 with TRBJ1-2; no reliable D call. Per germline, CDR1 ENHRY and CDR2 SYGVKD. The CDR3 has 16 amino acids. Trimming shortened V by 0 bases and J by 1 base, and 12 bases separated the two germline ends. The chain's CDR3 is CAISESEGPINYGYTF. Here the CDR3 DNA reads TGTGCCATCAGTGAGTCGGAAGGGCCTATTAACTATGGCTACACCTTC.

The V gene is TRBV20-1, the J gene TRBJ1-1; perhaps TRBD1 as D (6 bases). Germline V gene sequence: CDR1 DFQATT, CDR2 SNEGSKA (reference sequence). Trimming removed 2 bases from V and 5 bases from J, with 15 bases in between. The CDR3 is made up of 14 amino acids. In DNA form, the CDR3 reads TGCAGTGCTAGAAAAACAGGGTCGGGGACTGAAGCTTTCTTT. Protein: CSARKTGSGTEAFF.

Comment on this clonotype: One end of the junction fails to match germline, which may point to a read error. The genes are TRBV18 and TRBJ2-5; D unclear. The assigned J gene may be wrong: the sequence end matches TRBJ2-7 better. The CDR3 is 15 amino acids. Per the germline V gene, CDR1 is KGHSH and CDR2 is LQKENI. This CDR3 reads CASSPPGKQSYEQYF. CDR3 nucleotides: TGTGCCAGCTCGCCACCCGGAAAACAATCCTACGAGCAGTACTTC.

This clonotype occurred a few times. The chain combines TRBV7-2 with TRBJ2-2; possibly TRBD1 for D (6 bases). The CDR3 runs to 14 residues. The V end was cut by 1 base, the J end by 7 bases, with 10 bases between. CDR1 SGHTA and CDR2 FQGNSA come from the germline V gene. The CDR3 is CASSLEGVGGELFF. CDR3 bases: TGTGCCAGCAGCTTAGAGGGGGTGGGCGGGGAGCTGTTTTTT.

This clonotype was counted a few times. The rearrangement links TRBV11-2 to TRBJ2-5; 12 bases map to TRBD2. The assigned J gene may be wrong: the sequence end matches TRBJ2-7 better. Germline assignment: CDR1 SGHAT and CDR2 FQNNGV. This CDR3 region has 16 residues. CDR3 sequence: CASSSGLAGRNDEQYF. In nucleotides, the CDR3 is TGTGCCAGCAGCTCCGGACTAGCGGGAAGAAATGACGAGCAGTACTTC.

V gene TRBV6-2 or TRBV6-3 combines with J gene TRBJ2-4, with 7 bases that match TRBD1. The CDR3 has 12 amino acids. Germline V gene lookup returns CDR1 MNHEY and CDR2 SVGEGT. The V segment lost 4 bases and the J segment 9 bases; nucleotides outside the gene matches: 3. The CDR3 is CASSLGDSIQYF. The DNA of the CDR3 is TGTGCCAGCAGTTTGGGGGACAGCATTCAGTACTTC.

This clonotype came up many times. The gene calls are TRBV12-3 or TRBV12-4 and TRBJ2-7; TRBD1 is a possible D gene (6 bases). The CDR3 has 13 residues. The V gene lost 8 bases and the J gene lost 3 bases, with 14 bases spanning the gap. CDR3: CASSPGQYYEQYF. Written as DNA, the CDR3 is TGTGCCAGCTCACCTGGACAGTACTACGAGCAGTACTTC.

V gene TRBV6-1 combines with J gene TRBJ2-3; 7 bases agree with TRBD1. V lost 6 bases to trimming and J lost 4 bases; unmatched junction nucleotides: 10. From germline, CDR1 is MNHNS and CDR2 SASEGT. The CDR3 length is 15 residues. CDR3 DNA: TGTGCCAGCAGATCTGACACAGGGGTCCCAGATACGCAGTATTTT. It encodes CASRSDTGVPDTQYF.

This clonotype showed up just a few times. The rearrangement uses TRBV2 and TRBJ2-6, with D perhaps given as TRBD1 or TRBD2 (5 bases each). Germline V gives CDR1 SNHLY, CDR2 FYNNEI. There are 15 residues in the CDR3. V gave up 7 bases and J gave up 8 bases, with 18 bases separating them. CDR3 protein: CASIGTHIWTNVLTF. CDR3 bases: TGTGCCAGCATCGGGACCCACATCTGGACCAACGTCCTGACTTTC. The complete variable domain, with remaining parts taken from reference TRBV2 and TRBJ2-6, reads EPEVTQTPSHQVTQMGQEVILRCVPISNHLYFYWYRQILGQKVEFLVSFYNNEISEKSEIFDDQFSVERPDGSNFTLKIRSTKLEDSAMYFCASIGTHIWTNVLTFGAGSRLTVL.

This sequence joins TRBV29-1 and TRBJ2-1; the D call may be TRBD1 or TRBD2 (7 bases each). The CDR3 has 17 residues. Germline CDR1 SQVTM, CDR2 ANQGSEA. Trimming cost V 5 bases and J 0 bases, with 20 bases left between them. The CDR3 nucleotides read TGCAGCGTTCAGGACAGGCTTGAGCGGGGCTCCTACAATGAGCAGTTCTTC. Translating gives CSVQDRLERGSYNEQFF.

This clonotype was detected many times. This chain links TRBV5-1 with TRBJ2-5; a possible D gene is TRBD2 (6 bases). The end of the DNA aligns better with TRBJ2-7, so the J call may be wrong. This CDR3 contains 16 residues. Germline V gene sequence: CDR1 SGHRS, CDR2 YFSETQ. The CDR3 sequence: CASSSDPSTGAYEQYF. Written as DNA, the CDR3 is TGCGCCAGCAGCTCGGACCCCTCAACGGGAGCCTACGAGCAGTACTTC.

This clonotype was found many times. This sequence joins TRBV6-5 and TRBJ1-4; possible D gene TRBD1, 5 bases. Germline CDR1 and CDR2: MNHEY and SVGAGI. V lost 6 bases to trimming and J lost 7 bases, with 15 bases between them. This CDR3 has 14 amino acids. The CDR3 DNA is TGTGCCAGCAGAACAGGAGCTAGGGGTGAAAAACTGTTTTTT. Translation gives CASRTGARGEKLFF.

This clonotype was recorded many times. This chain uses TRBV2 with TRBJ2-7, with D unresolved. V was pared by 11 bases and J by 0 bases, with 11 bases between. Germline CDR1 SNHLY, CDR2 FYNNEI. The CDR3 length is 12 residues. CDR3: CASSGLSYEQYF. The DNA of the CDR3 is TGTGCCTCGTCGGGCCTCTCCTACGAGCAGTACTTC.